In this sample, the clone carrying this T cell receptor beta chain turned up many times. Its matching antigen is unknown. The sample is drawn from a study of regulatory T cells in long-lasting Graves disease. Sample time point: newly diagnosed GD, antithyroid drugs for less than 3 months. The TCR library was made from RNA extracted from PBMCs. Overall study findings and caveats: Gene preferences differed: TRBV28, TRBJ1-2, TRBJ2-5 in persistent cases.

Building the TCR beta libraries relied on iRepertoire HTBI primers, and CDR3 regions underwent Arm-PCR. TCRdb passed the multiplex PCR reads through MiXCR, listing each CDR3 protein once. There are around 480,000 distinct CDR3 sequences in the sample; 15% to 20% occur only once, and over 9% lies in the top ten. This CDR3 contains 12 residues. V was clipped by 0 bases and J by 6 bases, with 3 bases between them. The germline V gene encodes CDR1 MNHNS and CDR2 SASEGT. This sample also appeared in a second study, on T cells in Graves' hyperthyroidism and ophthalmopathy. That work adds: Lactation, pregnancy, other autoimmune disease or uncontrolled infection excluded patients.

The V gene is TRBV6-1, the J gene TRBJ2-1; D is unresolved. The specimen was peripheral blood mononuclear cells (PBMCs), collected at new diagnosis, from a patient treated with antithyroid drugs. This TCR derives from a man aged 35-49 years with Graves disease. In DNA form, the CDR3 reads TGTGCCAGCAGTGAAGCCCTCAATGAGCAGTTCTTC. This encodes CASSEALNEQFF.